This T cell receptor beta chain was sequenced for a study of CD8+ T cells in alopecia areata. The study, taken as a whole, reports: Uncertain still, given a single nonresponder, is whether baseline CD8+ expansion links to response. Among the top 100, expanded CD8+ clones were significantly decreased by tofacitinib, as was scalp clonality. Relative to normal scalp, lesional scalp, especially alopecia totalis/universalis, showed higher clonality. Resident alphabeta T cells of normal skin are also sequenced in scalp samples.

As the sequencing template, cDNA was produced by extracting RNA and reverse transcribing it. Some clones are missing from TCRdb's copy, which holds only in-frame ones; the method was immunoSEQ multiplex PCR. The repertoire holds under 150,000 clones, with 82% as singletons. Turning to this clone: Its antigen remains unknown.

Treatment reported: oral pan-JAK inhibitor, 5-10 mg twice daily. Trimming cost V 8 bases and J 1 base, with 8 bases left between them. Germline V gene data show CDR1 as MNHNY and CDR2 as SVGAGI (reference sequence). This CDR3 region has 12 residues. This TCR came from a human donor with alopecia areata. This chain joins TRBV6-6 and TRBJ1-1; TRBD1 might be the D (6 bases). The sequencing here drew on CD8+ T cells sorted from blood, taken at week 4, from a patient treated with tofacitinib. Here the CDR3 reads CASGGWNTEAFF. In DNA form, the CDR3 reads TGTGCCAGCGGGGGCTGGAACACTGAAGCTTTCTTT.